One sample yielded the 24 T cell receptor beta chains listed below, sequenced in a study of tumor-infiltrating lymphocytes in primary liver carcinoma. The tissue used was unsorted bulk material of 20-30 mg. RNA and DNA were co-extracted from it with the AllPrep DNA/RNA mini kit. The input was approximately 500 ng total RNA; TCR beta cDNA was made from it with a constant-region primer. Three nested multiplex PCR rounds, a slightly modified ARM-PCR method, built the TCR beta libraries. TRBV1-TRBV30 forward primers and a C-beta reverse primer were used in the first two PCR rounds, which each ran for 9 to 10 cycles. TCRdb passed the multiplex PCR reads through MiXCR, listing each CDR3 protein once. The sample lists around 60,000 distinct CDR3 sequences; 71% were seen once. Sequenced sample: liver tumor tissue from sampling region 4. The subset here: tumor region T4, right-lateral pole. These receptors were collected from a man aged 35 to 55 with primary liver carcinoma and hepatitis B virus infection.

The table lists this clonotype with a few counts. Lacking the conserved final phenylalanine or tryptophan, this CDR3 likely reflects a read error. The rearrangement uses TRBV4-1 and TRBJ2-7, with D maybe TRBD1 (6 bases). Trimming left V 4 bases short and J 7 bases short, with 20 bases between. Looked up from germline, CDR1 is MGHRA and CDR2 is YSYEKL. The CDR3 spans 15 residues. CDR3 DNA: TGCGCCAGCAGCCGAGGATTCCAACAGGGAAATGAGCAGTACCTC. It yields the protein CASSRGFQQGNEQYL.

Comments on this clonotype: Just one base apart from a much larger clone, this may be a read error. The genes are TRBV2 and TRBJ2-4; D is possibly TRBD1 (5 bases). CDR1 and CDR2 (germline): SNHLY, FYNNEI. This CDR3 spans 13 amino acids. V was pared by 6 bases and J by 7 bases, with 13 bases between. The CDR3 region is CASSEQVMNIQYF. The CDR3 DNA follows: TGTGCCAGCAGCGAACAGGTAATGAACATTCAGTACTTC. Using reference TRBV2 and TRBJ2-4 for the parts outside the CDR3, the full variable domain is EPEVTQTPSHQVTQMGQEVILRCVPISNHLYFYWYRQILGQKVEFLVSFYNNEISEKSEIFDDQFSVERPDGSNFTLKIRSTKLEDSAMYFCASSEQVMNIQYFGAGTRLSVL.

The V and J genes are TRBV29-1 and TRBJ1-1; D uncertain. V was shortened by 7 bases and J by 3 bases, with 15 bases between the two germline ends. This CDR3 region has 13 residues. CDR1 SQVTM and CDR2 ANQGSEA come from the germline V gene. The CDR3 is CSAQSQEDTEAFF. CDR3 DNA sequence: TGCAGCGCTCAGAGCCAGGAGGACACTGAAGCTTTCTTT. The full variable domain, completed using reference TRBV29-1 and TRBJ1-1, is SAVISQKPSRDICQRGTSLTIQCQVDSQVTMMFWYRQQPGQSLTLIATANQGSEATYESGFVIDKFPISRPNLTFSTLTVSNMSPEDSSIYLCSAQSQEDTEAFFGQGTRLTVV.

As to this clonotype: A single base separates this from a much larger clone, so it may be a read error. The CDR3 does not close with the conserved phenylalanine or tryptophan, likely indicating a read error. This rearrangement joins TRBV4-1 to TRBJ2-1; D is uncertain. The CDR3 sequence is 15 residues long. V lost 7 bases, J lost 0 bases, and 13 bases lay in between. Germline CDR1 MGHRA, CDR2 YSYEKL. CDR3 amino acids: CASNVIGGSYNEQFL. CDR3 sequence (DNA): TGCGCCAGCAACGTCATTGGTGGCTCCTACAATGAGCAGTTCCTC.

CDR3 in amino acids: CASLNRGAFGIEAFF. The CDR3 DNA is TGTGCCAGCCTTAACAGGGGCGCGTTTGGCATCGAAGCTTTCTTT. The chain uses TRBV16 and TRBJ1-1, with 7 bases that match TRBD1. CDR3 size: 15 residues. Per germline, CDR1 KGHSY and CDR2 FQNENV. With 8 bases clipped from V and 8 bases from J, the junction kept 17 bases outside the gene matches.

The chain recombines TRBV9 with TRBJ2-1; a possible D gene is TRBD2 (6 bases). Germline V gives CDR1 SGDLS, CDR2 YYNGEE. The CDR3 sequence is 12 residues long. Trimming removed 3 bases from V and 15 bases from J, with 16 bases in between. CDR3 DNA: TGTGCCAGCAGCGGAAACCGGGAGCAGGTGTTCTTC. Protein sequence: CASSGNREQVFF.

Concerning this clonotype itself: An end of the junction differs from the germline gene, which may be a read error. In nucleotides, the CDR3 is TGTGCTAGCAACCTGGAGGGTGACGAGCAGTACTTC. Translating gives CASNLEGDEQYF. The chain uses TRBV5-6 and TRBJ2-7; maybe TRBD2 (6 bases). The germline gives CDR1 SGHDT, CDR2 YYEEEE. The CDR3 is 12 residues long. The full variable domain, its missing parts supplied by reference TRBV5-6 and TRBJ2-7, is DAGVTQSPTHLIKTRGQQVTLRCSPKSGHDTVSWYQQALGQGPQFIFQYYEEEERQRGNFPDRFSGHQFPNYSSELNVNALLLGDSALYLCASNLEGDEQYFGPGTRLTVT.

This clonotype was counted at least ten times. This chain links TRBV7-9 with TRBJ2-2; D ambiguous. CDR3 size: 12 residues. With 4 bases removed from V and 2 bases from J, the gap between germline ends came to 2 bases. Germline CDR1 and CDR2: SEHNR and FQNEAQ (reference sequence). This chain's CDR3 is CASSSNTGELFF. CDR3 nucleotide sequence: TGTGCCAGCAGCTCCAACACCGGGGAGCTGTTTTTT.

The chain recombines TRBV29-1 with TRBJ1-2; D is possibly TRBD1 (6 bases). CDR1 SQVTM and CDR2 ANQGSEA come from the germline V gene. This CDR3 region has 13 residues. V lost 6 bases to trimming and J lost 6 bases, with 17 bases between them. The chain's CDR3 is CSVALRGDNGYTF. For the CDR3, the DNA is TGCAGCGTCGCCCTAAGAGGGGACAATGGCTACACCTTC.

Concerning this clonotype itself: A much bigger clone sits one base away, suggesting this may be a read error. This chain connects TRBV5-4 to TRBJ2-5, with 9 bases fitting TRBD1. This CDR3 has 15 residues. Germline-derived CDR1 and CDR2 are SGHNT and YYREEE (reference sequence). The CDR3 region has the DNA TGTGCCAGCTACCCGGGACAGGGAGGCCAAGAGGCCCAGTACTTC. As protein: CASYPGQGGQEAQYF.

The rearrangement links TRBV5-6 to TRBJ2-4; 7 bases line up with TRBD2. This CDR3 spans 14 amino acids. The germline V gene has CDR1 SGHDT and CDR2 YYEEEE. V lost 6 bases and J lost 9; bases outside the gene matches: 12. The CDR3 sequence: CASTPNSRGVIQYF. CDR3 DNA sequence: TGTGCCAGCACCCCGAACTCCCGGGGGGTCATTCAGTACTTC.

In this sample, this clonotype turned up a few times. The chain is built from TRBV5-1 and TRBJ1-4; no clear D gene. This CDR3 spans 15 amino acids. The germline gives CDR1 SGHRS, CDR2 YFSETQ. V shed 0 bases and J shed 5 bases, with 11 bases lying between them. The CDR3 is CASSLDGRPNEKLFF. The DNA of the CDR3 is TGCGCCAGCAGCTTGGATGGCCGACCGAATGAAAAACTGTTTTTT.

Regarding this clonotype: One end of the junction varies from germline; a read error may be responsible. This chain uses TRBV11-2 with TRBJ2-2, with a tentative D call TRBD2 (6 bases). Germline V gene data show CDR1 as SGHAT and CDR2 as FQNNGV. This CDR3 is 17 amino acids long. The CDR3 DNA sequence: TGTGCCAACAGCTTAGCATTAGGAGGGGCGAACTCCGGGGAGCCGTCTTTT. Translation gives CANSLALGGANSGEPSF.

A remark on this clonotype: One junction end disagrees with the germline gene, perhaps due to a read error. This chain connects TRBV10-3 to TRBJ1-5; no definite D call. The CDR3 consists of 14 residues. Germline CDR1 ENHRY, CDR2 SYGVKD. CDR3 nucleotides: TGTGCCATCAGTGAGTATGAAGGCAATCAACCCCAGCATTTT. Its translation: CAISEYEGNQPQHF.

This clonotype was seen a handful of times. The gene calls are TRBV18 and TRBJ2-2, with 7 bases lining up with TRBD2. In germline, CDR1 is KGHSH, CDR2 LQKENI. Trimming at V came to 2 bases and at J to 2 bases, leaving 8 bases not matched to a gene. This CDR3 spans 17 amino acids. CDR3 sequence (DNA): TGTGCCAGCTCACCAAGTCCCGGCGGGAGTAACACCGGGGAGCTGTTTTTT. Its translation: CASSPSPGGSNTGELFF.

For this clonotype: No conserved phenylalanine or tryptophan ends this CDR3, so it is likely a read error. V and J are TRBV11-2 and TRBJ2-1; D is undetermined. V lost 2 bases and J 12 bases, leaving 17 bases between the germline ends. CDR3 size: 14 residues. Germline V CDR1 and CDR2: SGHAT, FQNNGV. The DNA for the CDR3 is TGTGCCAGCAGCTTATACCGGCTGGTTAGTGGGCAGTTCCTA. Residues: CASSLYRLVSGQFL.

The rearrangement links TRBV28 to TRBJ2-7; a possible D gene is TRBD2 (6 bases). The CDR3 length is 14 residues. Germline CDR1 is MDHEN and CDR2 is SYDVKM. V lost 11 bases, J lost 3 bases, and 20 bases lay in between. The CDR3 sequence: CAFTSWREIYEQYF. CDR3 nucleotides: TGTGCCTTCACTAGCTGGAGAGAAATCTACGAGCAGTACTTC.

As regards this clonotype: A much larger clone differs by one base, so this may be a read error. No conserved phenylalanine or tryptophan is present at the end of the CDR3, so a read error is the likely explanation. The gene calls are TRBV4-3 and TRBJ2-5, with TRBD2 identical over 11 bases. Trimming cost V 1 base and J 6 bases; bases outside gene matches: 10. This CDR3 has 17 amino acids. Germline CDR1 reads LGHNA; CDR2 reads YSLEER. The CDR3 is CASSQAASGRTGKTQYY. The CDR3 nucleotides read TGCGCCAGCAGCCAAGCGGCTAGCGGGAGGACTGGTAAGACCCAGTACTAC.

To note about this clonotype: Given a much more abundant clone one base away, this may be a read error. The rearrangement joins TRBV6-6 to TRBJ2-7; 10 nucleotides line up with TRBD2. Germline V gene lookup returns CDR1 MNHNY and CDR2 SVGAGI (reference sequence). The CDR3 has 16 amino acids. The V and J ends lost 5 bases and 3 bases, in that order; junction bases with no gene match: 10. The CDR3 coding sequence is TGTGCCAGCAGTCATCGAGCGGGAGGGCCTATCTACGAGCAGTACTTC. Its protein is CASSHRAGGPIYEQYF.

As regards this clonotype: Relative to the germline gene, one junction end is altered; a read error may explain this. The chain recombines TRBV29-1 with TRBJ2-5, with D possibly called TRBD1 or TRBD2 (5 bases each). The CDR3 consists of 12 residues. Germline V gene data show CDR1 as SQVTM and CDR2 as ANQGSEA. The CDR3 loop is CRVGSGTETQYF. Written as DNA, the CDR3 is TGCCGCGTTGGGAGTGGGACAGAGACCCAGTACTTC.

With respect to this clonotype: The junction and the germline gene differ at one end; a read error may be behind it. J is TRBJ2-7 and V is TRBV28, with 10 bases identical to TRBD2. Looked up from germline, CDR1 is MDHEN and CDR2 is SYDVKM. The CDR3 has 14 residues. CDR3 bases: TGTGCCAGCAGTAGTCTAGCGGGAGACTACAAGCAGTATTTC. It translates to CASSSLAGDYKQYF.

With regard to this clonotype: The germline gene is not matched at one end of the junction; a read error may be the cause. This sequence joins TRBV11-2 and TRBJ2-1, with 13 bases matching TRBD2. Germline V lookup: CDR1 SGHAT, CDR2 FQNNGV. This CDR3 has 19 residues. The CDR3 protein is CASSLLKASGTSGMNEQFF. The CDR3 DNA reads TGCGCCAGCAGCTTATTAAAGGCTTCCGGGACTAGCGGGATGAATGAACAGTTCTTC.

The chain couples TRBV2 to TRBJ2-1, with TRBD2 identical over 11 bases. V trimming: 11 bases; J trimming: 2 bases; junction bases outside the gene matches: 17. The CDR3 loop spans 18 amino acids. Germline lookup yields CDR1 SNHLY and CDR2 FYNNEI. The CDR3: CASRTGTSGPRTYNEQFF. The CDR3 DNA reads TGTGCCTCCAGGACCGGGACTAGCGGACCAAGGACCTACAATGAGCAGTTCTTC.

Note on this clonotype: A much larger clonotype is one base distant, so this may be a read error. The V call is TRBV28, the J call TRBJ2-5; 8 nucleotides line up with TRBD1. V dropped 5 bases and J dropped 5; count of bases not matched to a gene: 7. The germline CDR1 and CDR2 sequences are MDHEN and SYDVKM. The CDR3 covers 14 residues. In DNA, the CDR3 is TGTGCCAGCAGTGACCTGGACAGGGTGGAGACCCAGTACTTC. It yields the protein CASSDLDRVETQYF.